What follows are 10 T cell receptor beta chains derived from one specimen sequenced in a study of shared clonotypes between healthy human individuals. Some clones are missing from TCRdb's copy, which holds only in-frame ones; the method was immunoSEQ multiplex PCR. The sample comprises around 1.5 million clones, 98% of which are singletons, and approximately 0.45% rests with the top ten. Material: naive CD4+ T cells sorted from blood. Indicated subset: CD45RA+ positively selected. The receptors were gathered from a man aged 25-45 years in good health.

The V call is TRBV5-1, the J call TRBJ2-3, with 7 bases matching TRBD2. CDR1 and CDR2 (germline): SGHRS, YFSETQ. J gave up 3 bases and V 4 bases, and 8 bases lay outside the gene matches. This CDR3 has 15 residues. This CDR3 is CASSPAGIKTDTQYF. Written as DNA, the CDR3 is TGCGCCAGCAGCCCAGCGGGAATCAAAACAGATACGCAGTATTTT.

CDR3 sequence reads: CASSLSRDKYTGELFF. The CDR3, as DNA: TGCGCCAGCAGCTTAAGCCGGGACAAGTACACCGGGGAGCTGTTTTTT. The chain recombines TRBV5-1 with TRBJ2-2, with D perhaps matching TRBD1 (6 bases). This CDR3 has 16 residues. Germline V gene lookup returns CDR1 SGHRS and CDR2 YFSETQ. V was cut by 2 bases and J by 3 bases, with 14 bases left in between.

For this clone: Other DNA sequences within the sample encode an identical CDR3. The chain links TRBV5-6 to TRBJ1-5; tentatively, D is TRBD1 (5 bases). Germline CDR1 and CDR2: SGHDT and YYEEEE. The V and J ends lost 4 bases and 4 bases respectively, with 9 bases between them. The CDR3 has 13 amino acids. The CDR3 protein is CASSLGRNQPQHF. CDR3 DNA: TGTGCCAGCAGCCTGGGGCGAAATCAGCCCCAGCATTTT.

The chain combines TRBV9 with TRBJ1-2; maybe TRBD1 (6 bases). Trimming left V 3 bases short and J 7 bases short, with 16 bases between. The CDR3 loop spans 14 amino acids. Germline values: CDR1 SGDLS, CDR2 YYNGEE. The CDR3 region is CASSALTEGGGYTF. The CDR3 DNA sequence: TGTGCCAGCAGCGCACTCACAGAGGGGGGTGGCTACACCTTC.

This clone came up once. CDR3 protein: CASMRVRNTEAFF. The CDR3 DNA reads as TGTGCCAGCATGCGGGTAAGGAACACTGAAGCTTTCTTT. The chain employs TRBV11-2 and TRBJ1-1, with D uncertain. This CDR3 region has 13 residues. Per the germline V gene, CDR1 is SGHAT and CDR2 is FQNNGV. Trimming left V 7 bases short and J 1 base short, with 10 bases between.

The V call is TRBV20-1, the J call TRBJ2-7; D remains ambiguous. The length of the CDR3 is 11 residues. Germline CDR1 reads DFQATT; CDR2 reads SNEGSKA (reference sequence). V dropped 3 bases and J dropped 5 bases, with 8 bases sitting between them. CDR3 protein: CSASHWDEQYF. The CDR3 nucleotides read TGCAGTGCTAGCCATTGGGACGAGCAGTACTTC.

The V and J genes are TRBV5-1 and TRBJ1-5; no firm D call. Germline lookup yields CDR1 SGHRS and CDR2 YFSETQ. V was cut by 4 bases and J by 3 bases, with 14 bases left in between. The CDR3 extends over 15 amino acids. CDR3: CASSPIGENNQPQHF. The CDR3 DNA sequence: TGCGCCAGCAGCCCCATCGGGGAGAACAATCAGCCCCAGCATTTT.

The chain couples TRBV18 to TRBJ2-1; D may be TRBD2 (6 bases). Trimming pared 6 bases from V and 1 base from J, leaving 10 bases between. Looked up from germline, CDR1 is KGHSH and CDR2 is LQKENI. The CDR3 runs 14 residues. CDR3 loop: CASSQGGSYNEQFF. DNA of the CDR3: TGTGCCAGCTCCCAGGGAGGATCCTACAATGAGCAGTTCTTC.

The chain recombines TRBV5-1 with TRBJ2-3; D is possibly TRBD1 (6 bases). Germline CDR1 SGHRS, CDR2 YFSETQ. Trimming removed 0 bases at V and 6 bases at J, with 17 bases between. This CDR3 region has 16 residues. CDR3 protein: CASSLAKDRQRDTQYF. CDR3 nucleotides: TGCGCCAGCAGCTTGGCCAAGGACAGACAGCGGGATACGCAGTATTTT.

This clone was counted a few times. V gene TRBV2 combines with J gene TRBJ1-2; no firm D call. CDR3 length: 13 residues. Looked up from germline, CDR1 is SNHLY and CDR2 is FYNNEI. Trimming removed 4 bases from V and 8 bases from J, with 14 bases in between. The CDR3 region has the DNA TGTGCCAGCAGTGCATTGCTCCCCGACGGCTACACCTTC. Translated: CASSALLPDGYTF. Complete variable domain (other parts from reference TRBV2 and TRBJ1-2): EPEVTQTPSHQVTQMGQEVILRCVPISNHLYFYWYRQILGQKVEFLVSFYNNEISEKSEIFDDQFSVERPDGSNFTLKIRSTKLEDSAMYFCASSALLPDGYTFGSGTRLTVV.